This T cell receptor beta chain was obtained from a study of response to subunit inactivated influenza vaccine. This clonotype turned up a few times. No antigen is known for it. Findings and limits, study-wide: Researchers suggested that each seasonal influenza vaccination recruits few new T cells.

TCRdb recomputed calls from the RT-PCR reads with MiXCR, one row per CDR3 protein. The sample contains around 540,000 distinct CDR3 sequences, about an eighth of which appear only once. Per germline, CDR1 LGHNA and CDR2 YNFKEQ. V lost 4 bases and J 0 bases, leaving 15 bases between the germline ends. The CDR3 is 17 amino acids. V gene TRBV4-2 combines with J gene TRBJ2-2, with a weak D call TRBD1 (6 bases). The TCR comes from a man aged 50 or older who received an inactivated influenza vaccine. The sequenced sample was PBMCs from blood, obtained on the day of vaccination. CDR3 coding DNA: TGTGCCAGCAGCCCTTACTCCGGGACAACGAACACCGGGGAGCTGTTTTTT. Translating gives CASSPYSGTTNTGELFF.